The text below deals with one T cell receptor beta chain. Sequencing used immunoSEQ multiplex PCR; TCRdb keeps in-frame clones, though not all of them. The sample lists hundreds of thousands of clones; 88% were seen once. The sample belongs to a study of shared T cell receptors in the human thymus. Trimming took 6 bases from V and 3 from J; bases not matched to a gene: 4. Per the germline V gene, CDR1 is MNHNY and CDR2 is SVGAGI (reference sequence). The CDR3 runs to 14 residues. The same data also went into a second study, on human thymus T cells. According to that study: Unrelated individuals had highly overlapping thymic repertoires, as reported in related research.

This TCR was recovered from a boy under two years old with a congenital heart defect. Sequenced: thymocytes. V gene TRBV6-6 combines with J gene TRBJ2-5; 10 bases match TRBD2. CDR3 sequence reads: CASSRTSGKETQYF. In nucleotides, the CDR3 is TGTGCCAGCAGCCGGACTAGCGGAAAAGAGACCCAGTACTTC.